The 18 T cell receptor beta chains below were found in one sample sequenced in a study of blood T cell repertoires in COVID-19. Sequencing used immunoSEQ multiplex PCR; TCRdb keeps in-frame clones, though not all of them. The data show around 30,000 clones, 60% to 85% seen once. Sequencing was performed on peripheral blood. The receptors come from a woman in her sixties or seventies with active or convalescent COVID-19.

The gene calls are TRBV9 and TRBJ2-1; 8 positions agree with TRBD2. Trimming cost V 3 bases and J 2 bases; bases outside gene matches: 13. Germline-derived CDR1 and CDR2 are SGDLS and YYNGEE. The CDR3 runs to 18 residues. The DNA of the CDR3 is TGTGCCAGCAGCGGAGGGTGGACTAGCCCCCTAACCTACAATGAGCAGTTCTTC. Protein: CASSGGWTSPLTYNEQFF.

This clone was picked up a small number of times. The rearrangement uses TRBV5-1 and TRBJ2-7; 8 bases agree with TRBD1. The CDR3 has 14 residues. Germline V gene lookup returns CDR1 SGHRS and CDR2 YFSETQ. V was pared by 1 base and J by 10 bases, with 10 bases of the junction left unmatched. The CDR3 DNA follows: TGCGCCAGCAGCTTGATAGGACAGGGCAAGATTCAGTACTTC. It translates to CASSLIGQGKIQYF.

In its sample, this clone was seen a few times. The chain recombines TRBV2 with TRBJ2-5, with 7 bases aligning to TRBD1. The CDR3 runs to 15 residues. CDR1 is SNHLY, CDR2 FYNNEI, per germline. V lost 4 bases, J lost 1 base, and 6 bases stayed unmatched. The CDR3 here is CASSGSRDSQETQYF. CDR3 in DNA: TGTGCCAGCAGTGGATCACGGGACAGCCAAGAGACCCAGTACTTC.

This clone showed up just once. The chain carries TRBV11-2 and TRBJ2-5; 9 positions match TRBD2. The germline CDR1 and CDR2 sequences are SGHAT and FQNNGV. The CDR3 totals 14 residues. V trimming: 3 bases; J trimming: 5 bases; junction bases outside the gene matches: 4. This CDR3 is CASSFRTSAETQYF. The CDR3 nucleotides read TGTGCCAGCAGCTTTAGGACTAGCGCCGAGACCCAGTACTTC.

V is TRBV7-2 and J is TRBJ2-7; a weak D match, TRBD2 (6 bases). V lost 7 bases and J 1 base, leaving 20 bases between the germline ends. CDR3 length equals 16 residues. Germline loops: CDR1 SGHTA, CDR2 FQGNSA. CDR3 in amino acids: CASKLNGGKDSYEQYF. In nucleotides, the CDR3 is TGTGCCAGCAAACTAAACGGCGGGAAAGATTCCTACGAGCAGTACTTC.

The chain is built from TRBV24-1 and TRBJ2-7, with unresolved D. The CDR3 is 15 amino acids. V was trimmed by 3 bases and J by 4 bases, leaving 15 bases between them. Germline CDR1 reads KGHDR; CDR2 reads SFDVKD. The CDR3: CATSDPSKTGYEQYF. CDR3 nucleotides: TGTGCCACCAGTGATCCTTCTAAGACGGGTTACGAGCAGTACTTC.

V usage is TRBV7-8 and J usage is TRBJ2-3, with 7 bases matching TRBD1. The germline V gene encodes CDR1 SGHVS and CDR2 FQNEAQ. The V gene end was trimmed by 5 bases and the J gene end by 1 base; junction bases not matched to a gene: 6. CDR3 length: 15 residues. DNA of the CDR3: TGTGCCAGCAGCGAAAAAAGGGGGCGCACAGATACGCAGTATTTT. This encodes CASSEKRGRTDTQYF.

This clone was seen just once. The chain uses TRBV9 and TRBJ2-3; the D is unclear. Germline V CDR1 and CDR2: SGDLS, YYNGEE. Deletions cut 4 bases from V and 2 bases from J, with 8 bases between. The CDR3 covers 13 residues. CDR3 nucleotides: TGTGCCAGCAGCCCTCAGAACACAGATACGCAGTATTTT. Its protein is CASSPQNTDTQYF.

The chain joins TRBV9 to TRBJ1-2; 9 nucleotides align to TRBD1. The CDR3 loop spans 15 amino acids. Germline trimming cut 4 bases from V and 4 bases from J; bases unmatched to any gene: 8. Germline V CDR1 and CDR2: SGDLS, YYNGEE. The CDR3 nucleotides read TGTGCCAGCAGCCCCGGGACAGGGAGGGCCTATGGCTACACCTTC. It specifies CASSPGTGRAYGYTF.

V and J are TRBV6-1 and TRBJ2-7; weak D call: TRBD2 (6 bases). Germline loops: CDR1 MNHNS, CDR2 SASEGT. The CDR3 runs 17 residues. V was clipped by 4 bases and J by 3 bases, with 22 bases between them. For the CDR3, the DNA is TGTGCCAGCAGTGGACGGCCGGAGGGTAAGGTCTTCTACGAGCAGTACTTC. Its translation: CASSGRPEGKVFYEQYF.

The rearrangement joins TRBV5-4 to TRBJ2-1, with a possible D match to TRBD2 (6 bases). Trimming shortened V by 4 bases and J by 7 bases, and 24 bases separated the two germline ends. The V gene's germline CDR1 is SGHNT and CDR2 YYREEE (reference sequence). The CDR3 length is 17 residues. The CDR3: CASSEVKLASRANEQFF. CDR3 DNA sequence: TGTGCCAGCAGCGAAGTGAAACTAGCCTCCCGGGCAAATGAGCAGTTCTTC.

This chain links TRBV7-8 with TRBJ1-5; possible D gene TRBD1, 5 bases. Germline V CDR1 and CDR2: SGHVS, FQNEAQ. CDR3 length: 17 residues. Trimming cost V 5 bases and J 7 bases, with 24 bases left between them. CDR3 nucleotide sequence: TGTGCCAGCAGCCCTGGGCAGGGTTATCTAACGGCGCAGCCCCAGCATTTT. This sequence encodes CASSPGQGYLTAQPQHF.

The chain links TRBV13 to TRBJ2-5, with D hard to call. Between the trimmed V and J ends, which lost 2 bases and 5 bases, there was a span of 12 bases. CDR1 and CDR2 (germline): PRHDT, FYEKMQ (reference sequence). This CDR3 is built from 14 residues. CDR3 nucleotides: TGTGCCAGCAGCTTACGACGGGTTGGGGAGACCCAGTACTTC. The encoded protein is CASSLRRVGETQYF.

This chain connects TRBV28 to TRBJ2-2; tentative D call: TRBD1 (6 bases). Trimming stripped 5 bases from V and 4 bases from J, with 17 bases between. The length of the CDR3 is 16 residues. From germline, CDR1 is MDHEN and CDR2 SYDVKM. The CDR3 loop reads CASSTLRGPFTGELFF. Written as DNA, the CDR3 is TGTGCCAGCAGTACCCTCAGGGGCCCCTTCACCGGGGAGCTGTTTTTT. The full variable domain, in which reference TRBV28 and TRBJ2-2 provide the parts outside the CDR3, is DVKVTQSSRYLVKRTGEKVFLECVQDMDHENMFWYRQDPGLGLRLIYFSYDVKMKEKGDIPEGYSVSREKKERFSLILESASTNQTSMYLCASSTLRGPFTGELFFGEGSRLTVL.

V usage is TRBV5-1 and J usage is TRBJ1-2; no reliable D call. CDR3 size: 13 residues. Germline V gene lookup returns CDR1 SGHRS and CDR2 YFSETQ. Trimming took off 0 bases at V and 1 base at J, with 4 bases between the two ends. The CDR3 DNA sequence: TGCGCCAGCAGCTTGGTCAGTAACTATGGCTACACCTTC. This gives the protein CASSLVSNYGYTF.

This clone was observed a single time. This chain connects TRBV30 to TRBJ1-6; no firm D call. CDR1 GTSNPN and CDR2 SVGIG come from the germline V gene (reference sequence). This CDR3 has 15 residues. Trimming stripped 0 bases from V and 9 bases from J, with 15 bases between. The CDR3 region has the DNA TGTGCCTGGAGTGTAGTCGGATTCGGGGTTTCACCCCTCCACTTT. This translates into CAWSVVGFGVSPLHF.

V and J are TRBV5-4 and TRBJ2-3; D remains ambiguous. Germline lookup yields CDR1 SGHNT and CDR2 YYREEE (reference sequence). V was clipped by 4 bases and J by 5 bases, with 11 bases between them. The length of the CDR3 is 13 residues. CDR3 in amino acids: CASSERPGDTQYF. The CDR3 DNA reads as TGTGCCAGCAGCGAGAGGCCGGGAGATACGCAGTATTTT.

Only one count was recorded for this clone. J is TRBJ1-2 and V is TRBV29-1; the D is unclear. This CDR3 has 12 amino acids. Between the trimmed V and J ends, which lost 2 bases and 8 bases, there was a span of 12 bases. Germline CDR1 is SQVTM and CDR2 is ANQGSEA. The CDR3 coding sequence is TGCAGCGTTGAATTTTGGGGAGGCGGCTACACCTTC. Amino acids: CSVEFWGGGYTF.